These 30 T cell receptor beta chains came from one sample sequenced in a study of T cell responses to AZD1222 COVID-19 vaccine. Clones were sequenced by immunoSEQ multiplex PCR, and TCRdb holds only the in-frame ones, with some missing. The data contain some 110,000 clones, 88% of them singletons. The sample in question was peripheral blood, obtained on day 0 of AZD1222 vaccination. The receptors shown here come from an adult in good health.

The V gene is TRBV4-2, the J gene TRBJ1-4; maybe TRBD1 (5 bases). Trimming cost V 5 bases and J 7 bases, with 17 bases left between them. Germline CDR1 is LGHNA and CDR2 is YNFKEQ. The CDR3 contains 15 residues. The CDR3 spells CASSSFAPGGEKLFF. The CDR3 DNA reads TGTGCCAGCAGCTCGTTTGCCCCGGGGGGTGAAAAACTGTTTTTT.

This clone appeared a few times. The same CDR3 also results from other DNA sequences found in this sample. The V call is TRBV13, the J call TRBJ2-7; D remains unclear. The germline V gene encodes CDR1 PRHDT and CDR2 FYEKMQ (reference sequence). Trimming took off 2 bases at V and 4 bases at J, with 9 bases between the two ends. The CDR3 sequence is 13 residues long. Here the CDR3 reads CASSLSSSYEQYF. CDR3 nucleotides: TGTGCCAGCAGCTTATCGTCCTCGTACGAGCAGTACTTC.

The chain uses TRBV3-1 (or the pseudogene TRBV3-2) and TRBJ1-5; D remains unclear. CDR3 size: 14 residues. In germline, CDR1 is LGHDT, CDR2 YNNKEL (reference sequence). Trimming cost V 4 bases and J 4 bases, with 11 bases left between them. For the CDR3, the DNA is TGTGCCAGCAGCCCCCTTCTGGGAAATCAGCCCCAGCATTTT. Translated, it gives CASSPLLGNQPQHF.

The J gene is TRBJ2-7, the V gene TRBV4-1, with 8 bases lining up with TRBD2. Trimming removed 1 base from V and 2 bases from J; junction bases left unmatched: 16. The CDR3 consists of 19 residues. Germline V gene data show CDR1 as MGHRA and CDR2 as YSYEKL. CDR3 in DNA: TGCGCCAGCAGCCAAGTGGGGGGCCGTAAGCGGGAGAAACCCTACGAGCAGTACTTC. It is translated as CASSQVGGRKREKPYEQYF.

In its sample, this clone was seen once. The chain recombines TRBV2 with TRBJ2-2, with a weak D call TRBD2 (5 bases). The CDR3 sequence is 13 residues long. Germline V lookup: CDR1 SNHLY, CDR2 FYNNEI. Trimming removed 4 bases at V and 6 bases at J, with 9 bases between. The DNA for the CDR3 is TGTGCCAGCAGTGCGAGGGTAGCCGGGGAGCTGTTTTTT. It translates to CASSARVAGELFF.

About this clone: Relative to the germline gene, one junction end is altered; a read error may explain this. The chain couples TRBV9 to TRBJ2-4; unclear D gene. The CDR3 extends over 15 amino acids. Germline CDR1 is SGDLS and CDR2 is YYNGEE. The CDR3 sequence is CASSPRFSPKSIQYF. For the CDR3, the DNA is TGTGCCAGCAGCCCGCGGTTCAGCCCAAAAAGCATTCAGTACTTC.

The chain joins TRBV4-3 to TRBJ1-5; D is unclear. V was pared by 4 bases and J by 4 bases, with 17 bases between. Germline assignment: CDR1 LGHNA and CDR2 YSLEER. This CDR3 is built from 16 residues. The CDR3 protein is CASSPSLGIRNQPQHF. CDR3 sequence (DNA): TGCGCCAGCAGCCCGTCCTTGGGAATAAGAAATCAGCCCCAGCATTTT.

The CDR3: CASSLAASGGQETQYF. The DNA of the CDR3 is TGTGCCAGCAGCTTAGCGGCTAGCGGGGGGCAAGAGACCCAGTACTTC. V usage is TRBV7-2 and J usage is TRBJ2-5, with 11 bases fitting TRBD2. This CDR3 is built from 16 residues. V lost 0 bases to trimming and J lost 2 bases; unmatched junction nucleotides: 2. Germline CDR1 is SGHTA and CDR2 is FQGNSA.

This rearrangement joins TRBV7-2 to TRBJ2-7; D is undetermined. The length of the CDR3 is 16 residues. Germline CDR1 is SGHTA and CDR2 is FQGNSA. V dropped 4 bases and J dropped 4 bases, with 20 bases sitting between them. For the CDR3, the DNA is TGTGCCAGCAGCTCGAACCCGCGAGCAGGAAAATACGAGCAGTACTTC. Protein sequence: CASSSNPRAGKYEQYF. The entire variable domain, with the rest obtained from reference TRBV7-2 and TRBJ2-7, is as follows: GAGVSQSPSNKVTEKGKDVELRCDPISGHTALYWYRQSLGQGLEFLIYFQGNSAPDKSGLPSDRFSAERTGGSVSTLTIQRTQQEDSAVYLCASSSNPRAGKYEQYFGPGTRLTVT.

The CDR3 region has the DNA TGTGCCAGCTCACCTAGGTCCTGGGCAACCTACGAGCAGTACTTC. It yields the protein CASSPRSWATYEQYF. The chain links TRBV18 to TRBJ2-7; no definite D call. V lost 3 bases and J 2 bases, leaving 14 bases between the germline ends. The CDR3 sequence is 15 residues long. The germline gives CDR1 KGHSH, CDR2 LQKENI. Supplemented by reference TRBV18 and TRBJ2-7, the full variable domain reads NAGVMQNPRHLVRRRGQEARLRCSPMKGHSHVYWYRQLPEEGLKFMVYLQKENIIDESGMPKERFSAEFPKEGPSILRIQQVVRGDSAAYFCASSPRSWATYEQYFGPGTRLTVT.

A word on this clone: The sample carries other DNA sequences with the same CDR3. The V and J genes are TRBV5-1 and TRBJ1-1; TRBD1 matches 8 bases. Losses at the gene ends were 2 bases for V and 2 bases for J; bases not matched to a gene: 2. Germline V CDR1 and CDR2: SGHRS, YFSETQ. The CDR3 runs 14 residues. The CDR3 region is CASSLQGVNTEAFF. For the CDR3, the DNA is TGCGCCAGCAGCTTACAGGGGGTTAACACTGAAGCTTTCTTT.

CDR3 protein: CASTAVLPYGYTF. CDR3 nucleotides: TGTGCCAGCACCGCCGTCCTTCCCTATGGCTACACCTTC. The chain employs TRBV21-1 and TRBJ1-2. TRBV21-1 counts as a pseudogene. The CDR3 extends over 13 amino acids.

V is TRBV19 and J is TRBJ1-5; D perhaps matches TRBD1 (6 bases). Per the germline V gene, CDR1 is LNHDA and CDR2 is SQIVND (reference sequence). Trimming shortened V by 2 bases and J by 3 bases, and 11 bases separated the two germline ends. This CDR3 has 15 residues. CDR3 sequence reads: CASSIWLGANQPQHF. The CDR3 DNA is TGTGCCAGTAGTATATGGTTGGGGGCCAATCAGCCCCAGCATTTT.

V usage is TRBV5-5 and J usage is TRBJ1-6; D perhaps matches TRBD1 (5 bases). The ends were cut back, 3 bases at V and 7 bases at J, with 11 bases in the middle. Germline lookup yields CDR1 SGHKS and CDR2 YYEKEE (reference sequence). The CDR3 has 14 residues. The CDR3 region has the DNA TGTGCCAGCAGCTGGGACGGATCAAATTCACCCCTCCACTTT. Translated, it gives CASSWDGSNSPLHF.

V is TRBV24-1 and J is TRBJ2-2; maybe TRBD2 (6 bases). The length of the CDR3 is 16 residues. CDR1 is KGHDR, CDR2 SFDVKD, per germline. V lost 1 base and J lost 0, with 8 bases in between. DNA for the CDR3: TGTGCCACCAGTGATTTTTGGGGGGCGAACACCGGGGAGCTGTTTTTT. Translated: CATSDFWGANTGELFF.

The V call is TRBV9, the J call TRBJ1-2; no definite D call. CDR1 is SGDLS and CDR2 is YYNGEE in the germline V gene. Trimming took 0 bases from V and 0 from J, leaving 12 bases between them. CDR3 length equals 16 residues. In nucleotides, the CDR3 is TGTGCCAGCAGCGTAGGAAGGGTCTCCCCTAACTATGGCTACACCTTC. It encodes CASSVGRVSPNYGYTF.

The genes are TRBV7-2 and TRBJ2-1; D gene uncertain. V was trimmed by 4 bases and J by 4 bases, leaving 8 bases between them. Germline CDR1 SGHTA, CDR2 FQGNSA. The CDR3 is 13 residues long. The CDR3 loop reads CASSSLKYNEQFF. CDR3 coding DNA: TGTGCCAGCAGCTCACTAAAGTACAATGAGCAGTTCTTC.

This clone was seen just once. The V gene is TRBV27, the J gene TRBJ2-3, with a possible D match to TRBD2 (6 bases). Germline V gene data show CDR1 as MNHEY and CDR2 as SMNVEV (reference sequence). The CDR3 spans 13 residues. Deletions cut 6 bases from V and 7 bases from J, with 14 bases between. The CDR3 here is CASSASGLNTQYF. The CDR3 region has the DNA TGTGCCAGCAGCGCCTCGGGACTCAATACGCAGTATTTT.

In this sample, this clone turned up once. CDR3 DNA: TGTGCCAGCTCCCATGGACAGGGGCACGAGGATACGCAGTATTTT. It translates to CASSHGQGHEDTQYF. The chain recombines TRBV18 with TRBJ2-3; 9 nucleotides agree with TRBD1. V lost 6 bases to trimming and J lost 6 bases; unmatched junction nucleotides: 10. The CDR3 totals 15 residues. The V gene's germline CDR1 is KGHSH and CDR2 LQKENI.

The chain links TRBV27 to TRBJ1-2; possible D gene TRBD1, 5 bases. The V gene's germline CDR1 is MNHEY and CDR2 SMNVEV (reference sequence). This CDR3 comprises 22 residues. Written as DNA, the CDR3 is TGTGCTCAGGGTCCCAACCCACAAAAACAGACCGGCCCTAACCTTGGGAACTATGGCTACACCTTC. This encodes CAQGPNPQKQTGPNLGNYGYTF.

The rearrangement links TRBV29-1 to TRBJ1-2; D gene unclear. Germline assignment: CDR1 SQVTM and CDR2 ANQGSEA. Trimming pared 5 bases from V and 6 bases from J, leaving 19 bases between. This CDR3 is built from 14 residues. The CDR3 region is CSVLGETTRHGYTF. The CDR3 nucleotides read TGCAGCGTTTTGGGTGAAACAACACGACATGGCTACACCTTC.

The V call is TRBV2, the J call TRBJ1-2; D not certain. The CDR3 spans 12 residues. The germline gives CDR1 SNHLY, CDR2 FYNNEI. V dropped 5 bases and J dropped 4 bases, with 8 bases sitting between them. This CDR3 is CASSTTAYGYTF. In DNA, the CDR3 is TGTGCCAGCAGTACGACGGCCTATGGCTACACCTTC.

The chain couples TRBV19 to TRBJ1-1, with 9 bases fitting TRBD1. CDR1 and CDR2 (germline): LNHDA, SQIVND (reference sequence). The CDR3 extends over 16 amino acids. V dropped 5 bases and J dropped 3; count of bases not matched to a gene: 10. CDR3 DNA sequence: TGTGCCAGTAGTGCGTACCCGGGACAGGGCCACACTGAAGCTTTCTTT. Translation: CASSAYPGQGHTEAFF.

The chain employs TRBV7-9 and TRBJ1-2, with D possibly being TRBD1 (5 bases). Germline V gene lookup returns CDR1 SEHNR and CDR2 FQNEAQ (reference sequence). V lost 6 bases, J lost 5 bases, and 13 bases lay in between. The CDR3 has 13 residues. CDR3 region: CASRPQVPYGYTF. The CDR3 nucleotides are TGTGCCAGCAGACCACAGGTCCCGTATGGCTACACCTTC.

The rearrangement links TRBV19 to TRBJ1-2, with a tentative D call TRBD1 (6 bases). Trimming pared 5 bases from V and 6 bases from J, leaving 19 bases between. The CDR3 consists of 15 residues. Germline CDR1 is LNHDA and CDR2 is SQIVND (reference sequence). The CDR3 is CASSARGPWGNGYTF. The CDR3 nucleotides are TGTGCCAGTAGTGCCCGGGGGCCTTGGGGAAATGGCTACACCTTC.

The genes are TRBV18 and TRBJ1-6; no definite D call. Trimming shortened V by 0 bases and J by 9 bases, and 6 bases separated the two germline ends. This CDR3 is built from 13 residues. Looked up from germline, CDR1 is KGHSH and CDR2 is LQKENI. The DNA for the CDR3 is TGTGCCAGCTCACCACCAACATTTTCACCCCTCCACTTT. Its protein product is CASSPPTFSPLHF. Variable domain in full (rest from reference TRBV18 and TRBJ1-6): NAGVMQNPRHLVRRRGQEARLRCSPMKGHSHVYWYRQLPEEGLKFMVYLQKENIIDESGMPKERFSAEFPKEGPSILRIQQVVRGDSAAYFCASSPPTFSPLHFGNGTRLTVT.

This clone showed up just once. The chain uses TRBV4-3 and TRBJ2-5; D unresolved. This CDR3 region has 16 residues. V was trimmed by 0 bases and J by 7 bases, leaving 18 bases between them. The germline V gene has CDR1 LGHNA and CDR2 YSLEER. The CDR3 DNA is TGCGCCAGCAGCCAAGATCGGCAGGCTAGGCGTGCGACCCAGTACTTC. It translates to CASSQDRQARRATQYF.

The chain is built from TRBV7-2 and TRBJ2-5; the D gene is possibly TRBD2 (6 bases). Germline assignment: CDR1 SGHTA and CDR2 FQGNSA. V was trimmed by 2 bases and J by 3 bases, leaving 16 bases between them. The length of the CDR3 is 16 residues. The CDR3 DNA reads TGTGCCAGCAGCTTATCGCTAGCGCCCGTTGAAGAGACCCAGTACTTC. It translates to CASSLSLAPVEETQYF.

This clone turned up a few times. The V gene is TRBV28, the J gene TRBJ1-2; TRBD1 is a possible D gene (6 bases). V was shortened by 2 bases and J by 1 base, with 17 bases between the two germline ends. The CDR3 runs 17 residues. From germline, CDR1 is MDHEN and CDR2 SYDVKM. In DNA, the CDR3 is TGTGCCAGCAGTTTAGGGGGTTTACAGGGTCTTAACTATGGCTACACCTTC. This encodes CASSLGGLQGLNYGYTF.

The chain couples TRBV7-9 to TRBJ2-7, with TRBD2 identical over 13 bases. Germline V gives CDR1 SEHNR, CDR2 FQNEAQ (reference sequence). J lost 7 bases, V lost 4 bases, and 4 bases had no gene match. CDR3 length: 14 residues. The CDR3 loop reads CASSWTSGSIEQYF. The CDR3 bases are TGTGCCAGCAGCTGGACTAGCGGGAGCATTGAGCAGTACTTC.